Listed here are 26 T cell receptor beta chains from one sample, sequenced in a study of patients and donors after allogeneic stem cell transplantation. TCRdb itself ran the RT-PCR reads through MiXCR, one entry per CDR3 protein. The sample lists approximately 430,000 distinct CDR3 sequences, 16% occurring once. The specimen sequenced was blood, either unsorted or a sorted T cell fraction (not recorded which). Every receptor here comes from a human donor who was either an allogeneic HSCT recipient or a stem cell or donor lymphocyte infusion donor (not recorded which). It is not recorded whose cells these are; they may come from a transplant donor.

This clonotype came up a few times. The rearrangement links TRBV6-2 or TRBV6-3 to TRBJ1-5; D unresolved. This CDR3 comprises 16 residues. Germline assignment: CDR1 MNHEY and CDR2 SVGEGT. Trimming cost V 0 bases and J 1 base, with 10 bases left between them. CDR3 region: CASSYSNQISNQPQHF. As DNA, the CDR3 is TGTGCCAGCAGTTACTCGAACCAGATCAGCAATCAGCCCCAGCATTTT.

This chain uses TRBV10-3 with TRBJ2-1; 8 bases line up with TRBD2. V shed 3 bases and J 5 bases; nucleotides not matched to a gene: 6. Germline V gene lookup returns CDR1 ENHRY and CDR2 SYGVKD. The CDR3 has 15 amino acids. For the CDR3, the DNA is TGTGCCATCAGTGACCCCACTAGCGGACACAATGAGCAGTTCTTC. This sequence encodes CAISDPTSGHNEQFF.

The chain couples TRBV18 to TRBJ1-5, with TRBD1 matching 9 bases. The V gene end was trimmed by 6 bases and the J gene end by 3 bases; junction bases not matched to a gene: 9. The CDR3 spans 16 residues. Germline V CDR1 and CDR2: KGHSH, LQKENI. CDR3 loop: CASSTSGTGTNQPQHF. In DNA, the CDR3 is TGTGCCAGCTCCACATCTGGGACAGGGACCAATCAGCCCCAGCATTTT.

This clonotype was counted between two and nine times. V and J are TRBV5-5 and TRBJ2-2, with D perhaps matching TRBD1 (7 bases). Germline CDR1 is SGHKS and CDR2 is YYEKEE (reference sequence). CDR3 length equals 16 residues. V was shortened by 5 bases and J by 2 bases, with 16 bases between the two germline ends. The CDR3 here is CASRLKEGANTGELFF. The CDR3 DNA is TGTGCCAGCAGATTAAAGGAGGGGGCAAACACCGGGGAGCTGTTTTTT. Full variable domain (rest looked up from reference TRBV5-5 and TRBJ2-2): DAGVTQSPTHLIKTRGQQVTLRCSPISGHKSVSWYQQVLGQGPQFIFQYYEKEERGRGNFPDRFSARQFPNYSSELNVNALLLGDSALYLCASRLKEGANTGELFFGEGSRLTVL.

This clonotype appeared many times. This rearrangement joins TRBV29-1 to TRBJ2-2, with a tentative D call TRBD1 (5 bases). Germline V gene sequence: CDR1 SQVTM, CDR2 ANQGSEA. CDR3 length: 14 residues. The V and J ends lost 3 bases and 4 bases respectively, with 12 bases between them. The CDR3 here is CSVEGPMSTGELFF. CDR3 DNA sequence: TGCAGCGTTGAGGGGCCTATGAGCACCGGGGAGCTGTTTTTT.

CDR3 residues: CSARAETSGRVSYNEQFF. The CDR3 DNA reads as TGCAGTGCTAGAGCGGAGACTAGCGGGAGAGTCTCCTACAATGAGCAGTTCTTC. The V call is TRBV20-1, the J call TRBJ2-1, with 12 positions matching TRBD2. The CDR3 sequence is 18 residues long. Germline CDR1 is DFQATT and CDR2 is SNEGSKA (reference sequence). Losses at the gene ends were 1 base for V and 0 bases for J; bases not matched to a gene: 7.

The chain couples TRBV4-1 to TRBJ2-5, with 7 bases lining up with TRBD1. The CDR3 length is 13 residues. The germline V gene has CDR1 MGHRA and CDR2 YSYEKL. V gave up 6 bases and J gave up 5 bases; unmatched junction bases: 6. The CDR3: CASRKGGGETQYF. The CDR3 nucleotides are TGCGCCAGCAGAAAAGGGGGCGGGGAGACCCAGTACTTC.

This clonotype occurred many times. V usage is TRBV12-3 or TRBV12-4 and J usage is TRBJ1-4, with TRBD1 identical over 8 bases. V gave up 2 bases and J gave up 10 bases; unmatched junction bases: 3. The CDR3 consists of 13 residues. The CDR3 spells CASSLIDRGKLFF. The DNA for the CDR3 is TGTGCCAGCAGTTTAATAGACAGGGGAAAACTGTTTTTT.

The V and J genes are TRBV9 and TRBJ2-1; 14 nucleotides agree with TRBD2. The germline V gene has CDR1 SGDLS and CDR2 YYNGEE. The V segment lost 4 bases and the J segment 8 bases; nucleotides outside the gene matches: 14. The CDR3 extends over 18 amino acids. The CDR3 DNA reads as TGTGCCAGCAGCACGGGCGGAGGGACTAGCGGGAGTCCCCATGAGCAGTTCTTC. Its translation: CASSTGGGTSGSPHEQFF.

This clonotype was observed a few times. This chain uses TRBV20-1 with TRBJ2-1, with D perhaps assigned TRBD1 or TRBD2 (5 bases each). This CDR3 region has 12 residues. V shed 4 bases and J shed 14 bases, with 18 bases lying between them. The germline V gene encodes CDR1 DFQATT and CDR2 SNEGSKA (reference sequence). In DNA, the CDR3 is TGCAGTGCTACGCCAAAGGGACGGTATGAGTTCTTC. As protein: CSATPKGRYEFF.

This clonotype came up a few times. CDR3 protein: CASSPRGRNYGYTF. In DNA, the CDR3 is TGTGCCAGCTCACCAAGAGGACGGAACTATGGCTACACCTTC. V and J are TRBV18 and TRBJ1-2; no clear D. The germline V gene has CDR1 KGHSH and CDR2 LQKENI. This CDR3 contains 14 residues. V was cut by 2 bases and J by 2 bases, with 9 bases left in between.

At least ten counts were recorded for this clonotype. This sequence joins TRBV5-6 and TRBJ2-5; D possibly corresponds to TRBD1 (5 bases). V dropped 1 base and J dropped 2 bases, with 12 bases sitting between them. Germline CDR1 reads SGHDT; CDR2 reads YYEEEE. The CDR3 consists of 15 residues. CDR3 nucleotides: TGTGCCAGCAGCTTGCCAGGGATCATTCAAGAGACCCAGTACTTC. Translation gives CASSLPGIIQETQYF.

The CDR3 loop is CAISESTQNTGELFF. CDR3 sequence (DNA): TGTGCCATCAGTGAGTCAACCCAGAACACCGGGGAGCTGTTTTTT. The V call is TRBV10-3, the J call TRBJ2-2; D is unresolved. This CDR3 is 15 amino acids long. Germline V lookup: CDR1 ENHRY, CDR2 SYGVKD. V dropped 0 bases and J dropped 1 base, with 6 bases sitting between them.

The CDR3, as DNA: TGTGCCAGCAGCTTAAGGGGGGCCAACTACGAGCAGTACTTC. The encoded protein is CASSLRGANYEQYF. The rearrangement links TRBV7-9 to TRBJ2-7; the D gene could be TRBD1 or TRBD2 (6 bases each). Germline V gene data show CDR1 as SEHNR and CDR2 as FQNEAQ (reference sequence). The CDR3 extends over 14 amino acids. Trimming shortened V by 2 bases and J by 3 bases, and 11 bases separated the two germline ends.

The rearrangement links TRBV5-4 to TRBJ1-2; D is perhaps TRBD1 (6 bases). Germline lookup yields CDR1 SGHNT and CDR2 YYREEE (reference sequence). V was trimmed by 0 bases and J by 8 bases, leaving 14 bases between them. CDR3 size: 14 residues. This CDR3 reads CASSLANRERGYTF. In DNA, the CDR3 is TGTGCCAGCAGCTTGGCAAACAGGGAACGCGGCTACACCTTC.

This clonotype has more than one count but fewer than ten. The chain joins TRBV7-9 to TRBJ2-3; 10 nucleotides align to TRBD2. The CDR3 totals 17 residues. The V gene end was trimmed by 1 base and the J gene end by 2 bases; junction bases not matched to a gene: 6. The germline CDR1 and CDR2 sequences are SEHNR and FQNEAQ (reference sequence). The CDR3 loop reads CASSLEAAGGPTDTQYF. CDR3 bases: TGTGCCAGCAGCTTAGAGGCAGCGGGAGGGCCCACAGATACGCAGTATTTT.

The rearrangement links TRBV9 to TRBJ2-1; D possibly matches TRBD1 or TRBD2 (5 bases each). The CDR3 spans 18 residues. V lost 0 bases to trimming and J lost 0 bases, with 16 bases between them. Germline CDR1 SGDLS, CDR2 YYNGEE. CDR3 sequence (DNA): TGTGCCAGCAGCGTAGGAGGGGTCGGGACGAGCTCCTACAATGAGCAGTTCTTC. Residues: CASSVGGVGTSSYNEQFF.

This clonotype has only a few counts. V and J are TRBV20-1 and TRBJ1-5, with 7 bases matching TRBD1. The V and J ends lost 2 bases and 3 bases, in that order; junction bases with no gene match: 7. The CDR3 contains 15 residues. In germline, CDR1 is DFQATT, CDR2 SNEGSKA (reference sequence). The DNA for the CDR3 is TGCAGTGCTAGAAGCCGACAGGGTGCCAATCAGCCCCAGCATTTT. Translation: CSARSRQGANQPQHF.

CDR3 nucleotides: TGTGCCAGCAGCCAAGACGAAGCAAGAACCTACGAGCAGTACTTC. Amino acids: CASSQDEARTYEQYF. J is TRBJ2-7 and V is TRBV3-1; D uncertain. The CDR3 spans 15 residues. The germline V gene has CDR1 LGHDT and CDR2 YNNKEL (reference sequence). V gave up 0 bases and J gave up 2 bases, with 11 bases separating them.

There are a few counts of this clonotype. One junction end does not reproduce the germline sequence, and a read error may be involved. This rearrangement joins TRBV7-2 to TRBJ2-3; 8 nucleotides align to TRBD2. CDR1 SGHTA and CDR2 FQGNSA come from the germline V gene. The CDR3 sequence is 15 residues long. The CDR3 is CASSVAGRLPDTQYF. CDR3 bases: TGTGCCAGCAGCGTAGCGGGGCGACTGCCAGATACGCAGTATTTT.

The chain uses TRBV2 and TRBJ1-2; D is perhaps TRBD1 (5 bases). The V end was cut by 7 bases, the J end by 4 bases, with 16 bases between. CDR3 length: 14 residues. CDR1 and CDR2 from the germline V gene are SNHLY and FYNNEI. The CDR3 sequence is CASKREGPSYGYTF. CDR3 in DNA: TGTGCCAGCAAGAGGGAGGGGCCAAGCTATGGCTACACCTTC.

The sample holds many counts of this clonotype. CDR3 residues: CASSLEQGSYGYTF. The CDR3 bases are TGTGCCAGCAGCTTGGAACAGGGCAGCTATGGCTACACCTTC. V usage is TRBV12-3 or TRBV12-4 and J usage is TRBJ1-2; possible D gene TRBD1, 6 bases. V gave up 6 bases and J gave up 4 bases, with 15 bases separating them. This CDR3 region has 14 residues.

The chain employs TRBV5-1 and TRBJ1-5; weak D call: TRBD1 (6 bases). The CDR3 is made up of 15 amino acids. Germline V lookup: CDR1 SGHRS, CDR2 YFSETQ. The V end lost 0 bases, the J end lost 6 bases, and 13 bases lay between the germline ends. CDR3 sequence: CASSLDRAKSQPQHF. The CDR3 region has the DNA TGCGCCAGCAGCTTGGACAGGGCAAAAAGTCAGCCCCAGCATTTT. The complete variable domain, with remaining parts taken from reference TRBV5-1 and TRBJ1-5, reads KAGVTQTPRYLIKTRGQQVTLSCSPISGHRSVSWYQQTPGQGLQFLFEYFSETQRNKGNFPGRFSGRQFSNSRSEMNVSTLELGDSALYLCASSLDRAKSQPQHFGDGTRLSIL.

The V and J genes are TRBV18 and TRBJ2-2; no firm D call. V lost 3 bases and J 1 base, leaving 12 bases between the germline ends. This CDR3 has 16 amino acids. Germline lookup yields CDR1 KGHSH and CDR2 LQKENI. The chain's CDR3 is CASSPGMAENTGELFF. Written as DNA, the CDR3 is TGTGCCAGCTCACCGGGTATGGCAGAGAACACCGGGGAGCTGTTTTTT.

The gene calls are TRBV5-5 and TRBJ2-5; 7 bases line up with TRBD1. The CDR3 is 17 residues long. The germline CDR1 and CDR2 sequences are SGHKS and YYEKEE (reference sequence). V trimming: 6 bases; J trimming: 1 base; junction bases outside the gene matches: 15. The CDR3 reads CASTPLGQALVQETQYF. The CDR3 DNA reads TGTGCCAGCACCCCCCTTGGACAGGCCCTGGTCCAAGAGACCCAGTACTTC.

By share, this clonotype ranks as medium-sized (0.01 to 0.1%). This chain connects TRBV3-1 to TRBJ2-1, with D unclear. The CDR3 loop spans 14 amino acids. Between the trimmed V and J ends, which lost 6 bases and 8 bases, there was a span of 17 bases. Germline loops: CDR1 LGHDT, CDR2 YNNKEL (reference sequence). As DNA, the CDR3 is TGTGCCAGCAGGCCATCTGCTAGGAAGGATGAGCAGTTCTTC. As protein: CASRPSARKDEQFF.